This T cell receptor beta chain was found in a study of brain T cells in children with intractable seizures. With V trimmed by 0 bases and J by 0 bases, 2 bases remained unmatched. There are 15 residues in the CDR3. The germline CDR1 and CDR2 sequences are MGHRA and YSYEKL. The sequenced cases were selected for having the highest brain T cell transcript signatures. The protocol was immunoSEQ multiplex PCR, while the TCRdb copy is restricted to in-frame clones and leaves out a portion. The repertoire consists of 50,000 to 75,000 clones, with roughly 95% occurring once and the leading ten covering approximately 0.38%.

This TCR was sampled from a boy in the first two years of life with focal cortical dysplasia and intractable seizures. Sample: peripheral blood, taken at surgery. The gene calls are TRBV4-1 and TRBJ2-7; TRBD1 agrees at 7 bases. CDR3 sequence (DNA): TGCGCCAGCAGCCAAGATCCAGGGGGCTCCTACGAGCAGTACTTC. Its protein product is CASSQDPGGSYEQYF.